The 24 T cell receptor beta chains reported below all come from one sample, sequenced in a study of T cell responses to AZD1222 COVID-19 vaccine. Assay used: immunoSEQ multiplex PCR; TCRdb lists only in-frame clones, some missing. This sample has about 140,000 clones, with less than 95% found just once. The sample here was peripheral blood, taken on day 0 of AZD1222 vaccination. These receptors all come from an adult in good health.

The chain has TRBV7-6 and TRBJ2-5; TRBD1 or TRBD2 may be the D gene (5 bases each). The CDR3 is 15 amino acids. V dropped 1 base and J dropped 1 base, with 10 bases sitting between them. The V gene's germline CDR1 is SGHVS and CDR2 FNYEAQ. CDR3 sequence reads: CASSLVGAIQETQYF. Here the CDR3 DNA reads TGTGCCAGCAGCTTAGTCGGGGCGATCCAAGAGACCCAGTACTTC.

The V call is TRBV12-5, the J call TRBJ1-5, with D tentatively TRBD1 (6 bases). CDR3 length equals 14 residues. Trimming removed 4 bases from V and 0 bases from J, with 7 bases in between. The germline V gene has CDR1 LGHNT and CDR2 FRNRAP. The DNA for the CDR3 is TGTGCTAGTGGTTGGACAGTTAGCAATCAGCCCCAGCATTTT. This encodes CASGWTVSNQPQHF. Supplemented by reference TRBV12-5 and TRBJ1-5, the full variable domain reads DARVTQTPRHKVTEMGQEVTMRCQPILGHNTVFWYRQTMMQGLELLAYFRNRAPLDDSGMPKDRFSAEMPDATLATLKIQPSEPRDSAVYFCASGWTVSNQPQHFGDGTRLSIL.

This clone has just one count. The chain recombines TRBV29-1 with TRBJ2-3, with 8 positions matching TRBD1. The trim removed 4 bases at V and 6 bases at J, leaving 3 bases unmatched. Germline V gene lookup returns CDR1 SQVTM and CDR2 ANQGSEA. The length of the CDR3 is 12 residues. The CDR3 here is CSVAGGADTQYF. The CDR3 nucleotides are TGCAGCGTTGCAGGGGGCGCGGATACGCAGTATTTT.

The rearrangement links TRBV20-1 to TRBJ2-7; unclear D gene. The CDR3 contains 12 residues. The germline CDR1 and CDR2 sequences are DFQATT and SNEGSKA (reference sequence). The V and J ends lost 6 bases and 3 bases respectively, with 12 bases between them. In DNA, the CDR3 is TGCAGTGCCAGTCGCGGAGTCTACGAGCAGTACTTC. It is translated as CSASRGVYEQYF.

The gene calls are TRBV6-1 and TRBJ1-1; 7 bases align to TRBD1. After removal of 2 bases from V and 0 bases from J, the junction contained 6 bases not matched to a gene. Per germline, CDR1 MNHNS and CDR2 SASEGT. The CDR3 loop spans 16 amino acids. The CDR3 is CASSERQGTVNTEAFF. Here the CDR3 DNA reads TGTGCCAGCAGTGAAAGACAGGGTACAGTGAACACTGAAGCTTTCTTT.

The chain is built from TRBV6-5 and TRBJ2-1, with TRBD2 matching 13 bases. J gave up 9 bases and V 8 bases, and 7 bases lay outside the gene matches. The V gene's germline CDR1 is MNHEY and CDR2 SVGAGI. The CDR3 length is 14 residues. The CDR3: CASSQLAGGREQFF. The CDR3 region has the DNA TGTGCCAGCTCCCAACTAGCGGGGGGGCGTGAGCAGTTCTTC.

V usage is TRBV19 and J usage is TRBJ2-5; 8 nucleotides align to TRBD1. V dropped 3 bases and J dropped 3; count of bases not matched to a gene: 0. From germline, CDR1 is LNHDA and CDR2 SQIVND (reference sequence). This CDR3 spans 13 amino acids. CDR3 in amino acids: CASSMDREETQYF. The DNA for the CDR3 is TGTGCCAGTAGTATGGACAGGGAAGAGACCCAGTACTTC.

The chain uses TRBV7-2 and TRBJ2-5; a weak D match, TRBD1 (5 bases). CDR1 is SGHTA, CDR2 FQGNSA, per germline. V was trimmed by 1 base and J by 14 bases, leaving 17 bases between them. The CDR3 spans 13 residues. DNA of the CDR3: TGTGCCAGCAGCTTAGAGGGGTCGCGACTTCCATACTTC. Its protein is CASSLEGSRLPYF.

This clone was seen once. The chain carries TRBV11-2 and TRBJ1-2; possibly TRBD1 for D (5 bases). There are 15 residues in the CDR3. Germline V gene data show CDR1 as SGHAT and CDR2 as FQNNGV. Trimming left V 1 base short and J 3 bases short, with 12 bases between. This CDR3 is CASSLVGGVDYGYTF. The DNA of the CDR3 is TGTGCCAGCAGCTTAGTTGGAGGGGTGGACTATGGCTACACCTTC.

V is TRBV6-5 and J is TRBJ1-3; D remains unclear. Germline CDR1 and CDR2: MNHEY and SVGAGI. V was shortened by 6 bases and J by 7 bases, with 13 bases between the two germline ends. CDR3 length: 13 amino acids. The CDR3 nucleotides read TGTGCCAGCAGCTCCGTTCCCCGTAACACCATATATTTT. Residues: CASSSVPRNTIYF.

V and J are TRBV29-1 and TRBJ2-6; D perhaps matches TRBD2 (5 bases). Germline-derived CDR1 and CDR2 are SQVTM and ANQGSEA. The CDR3 runs to 16 residues. V lost 6 bases and J 4 bases, leaving 19 bases between the germline ends. CDR3 coding DNA: TGCAGCGTCGGCGGACCAGGCCGCGGGGGGGCCAACGTCCTGACTTTC. Residues: CSVGGPGRGGANVLTF.

The genes are TRBV9 and TRBJ2-1; D gene unclear. From germline, CDR1 is SGDLS and CDR2 YYNGEE. The CDR3 consists of 12 residues. Trimming pared 0 bases from V and 7 bases from J, leaving 5 bases between. The CDR3 spells CASSVGANEQFF. The DNA of the CDR3 is TGTGCCAGCAGCGTAGGCGCGAATGAGCAGTTCTTC. Full variable domain (remainder filled in from reference TRBV9 and TRBJ2-1): DSGVTQTPKHLITATGQRVTLRCSPRSGDLSVYWYQQSLDQGLQFLIQYYNGEERAKGNILERFSAQQFPDLHSELNLSSLELGDSALYFCASSVGANEQFFGPGTRLTVL.

The chain uses TRBV5-5 and TRBJ2-1, with D possibly matching TRBD2 (5 bases). V gave up 3 bases and J gave up 2 bases, with 12 bases separating them. Germline V lookup: CDR1 SGHKS, CDR2 YYEKEE (reference sequence). CDR3 length: 15 residues. Written as DNA, the CDR3 is TGTGCCAGCAGCTGGGAGATCCAAACCTACAATGAGCAGTTCTTC. It yields the protein CASSWEIQTYNEQFF.

This clone occurred a few times. CDR3 protein: CASSFGVASGELFF. The CDR3 DNA sequence: TGTGCCAGCAGCTTCGGGGTAGCCTCCGGGGAGCTGTTTTTT. The chain carries TRBV5-4 and TRBJ2-2; possible D gene TRBD2, 5 bases. V dropped 2 bases and J dropped 6 bases, with 11 bases sitting between them. Germline CDR1 is SGHNT and CDR2 is YYREEE (reference sequence). The CDR3 consists of 14 residues.

V is TRBV7-9 and J is TRBJ2-7; a possible D gene is TRBD1 (5 bases). V shed 5 bases and J shed 1 base, with 15 bases lying between them. Germline V gives CDR1 SEHNR, CDR2 FQNEAQ (reference sequence). The CDR3 contains 15 residues. This CDR3 is CASSAGSSTSYEQYF. The DNA for the CDR3 is TGTGCCAGCAGCGCAGGGTCGTCGACTTCCTACGAGCAGTACTTC. Full variable domain (remainder filled in from reference TRBV7-9 and TRBJ2-7): DTGVSQNPRHKITKRGQNVTFRCDPISEHNRLYWYRQTLGQGPEFLTYFQNEAQLEKSRLLSDRFSAERPKGSFSTLEIQRTEQGDSAMYLCASSAGSSTSYEQYFGPGTRLTVT.

The J gene is TRBJ1-1, the V gene TRBV29-1, with D maybe TRBD1 (6 bases). CDR3 length equals 16 residues. Trimming took 4 bases from V and 1 from J, leaving 19 bases between them. CDR1 is SQVTM, CDR2 ANQGSEA, per germline. The DNA for the CDR3 is TGCAGCGTTGTAGGGCATACAGGGTTTGCGAACACTGAAGCTTTCTTT. Its protein is CSVVGHTGFANTEAFF. The full variable domain, rest sourced from reference TRBV29-1 and TRBJ1-1, is SAVISQKPSRDICQRGTSLTIQCQVDSQVTMMFWYRQQPGQSLTLIATANQGSEATYESGFVIDKFPISRPNLTFSTLTVSNMSPEDSSIYLCSVVGHTGFANTEAFFGQGTRLTVV.

The V gene is TRBV2, the J gene TRBJ2-3, with TRBD2 matching 7 bases. This CDR3 is built from 15 residues. Trimming took 5 bases from V and 2 from J; bases not matched to a gene: 7. Per the germline V gene, CDR1 is SNHLY and CDR2 is FYNNEI. The CDR3: CASSIRDYTTDTQYF. The CDR3 DNA reads as TGTGCCAGCAGTATCCGGGACTACACCACAGATACGCAGTATTTT.

This chain links TRBV7-9 with TRBJ1-1; tentatively, D is TRBD1 (5 bases). V was clipped by 5 bases and J by 7 bases, with 17 bases between them. The CDR3 is 14 amino acids. Germline values: CDR1 SEHNR, CDR2 FQNEAQ (reference sequence). CDR3 protein: CASSPSERGYEAFF. The CDR3 DNA is TGTGCCAGCAGCCCGAGTGAAAGGGGCTATGAAGCTTTCTTT.

The CDR3 loop is CASSAVGGTSYEQYF. CDR3 coding DNA: TGTGCCAGCAGCGCAGTGGGGGGTACGTCTTACGAGCAGTACTTC. V is TRBV7-9 and J is TRBJ2-7, with D tentatively TRBD2 (6 bases). The V end was cut by 5 bases, the J end by 4 bases, with 18 bases between. The CDR3 runs 15 residues. The V gene's germline CDR1 is SEHNR and CDR2 FQNEAQ (reference sequence).

Only one count was recorded for this clone. This chain uses TRBV5-4 with TRBJ1-6; TRBD1 is a possible D gene (5 bases). Trimming removed 4 bases at V and 0 bases at J, with 14 bases between. Germline-derived CDR1 and CDR2 are SGHNT and YYREEE (reference sequence). This CDR3 contains 17 residues. The DNA of the CDR3 is TGTGCCAGCAGCGAAGACAGCGCGAGCTCCTATAATTCACCCCTCCACTTT. Translated, it gives CASSEDSASSYNSPLHF.

This CDR3 is CASSPQGQATDTQYF. In DNA form, the CDR3 reads TGTGCCAGCAGCCCCCAGGGACAGGCCACAGATACGCAGTATTTT. V and J are TRBV7-2 and TRBJ2-3, with TRBD1 identical over 8 bases. The CDR3 has 15 amino acids. Trimming removed 5 bases from V and 2 bases from J; junction bases left unmatched: 6. In germline, CDR1 is SGHTA, CDR2 FQGNSA.

J is TRBJ1-1 and V is TRBV6-5, with TRBD1 matching 11 bases. This CDR3 contains 15 residues. In germline, CDR1 is MNHEY, CDR2 SVGAGI. J lost 5 bases, V lost 9 bases, and 11 bases had no gene match. The CDR3 DNA is TGTGCCAGTACCCGGGACAGGGGGAGTGGGACTGAAGCTTTCTTT. Its protein is CASTRDRGSGTEAFF.

The CDR3 DNA reads as TGCGCCAGCAGCCAATTAATCGGGATAAGCATGAACACTGAAGCTTTCTTT. This translates into CASSQLIGISMNTEAFF. The genes are TRBV4-1 and TRBJ1-1, with unresolved D. The germline V gene has CDR1 MGHRA and CDR2 YSYEKL. V gave up 2 bases and J gave up 0 bases, with 16 bases separating them. CDR3 length: 17 residues.

The chain carries TRBV15 and TRBJ2-5; a possible D gene is TRBD2 (5 bases). This CDR3 has 15 amino acids. V lost 4 bases to trimming and J lost 2 bases, with 14 bases between them. Germline CDR1 is LNHNV and CDR2 is YYDKDF (reference sequence). CDR3 protein: CATSNLGKGQETQYF. The DNA for the CDR3 is TGTGCCACCAGCAACCTCGGGAAGGGACAAGAGACCCAGTACTTC.